The 18 T cell receptor beta chains given below trace back to one sample, sequenced in a study of T cell responses to AZD1222 COVID-19 vaccine. Generated by immunoSEQ multiplex PCR, the TCRdb table keeps only in-frame clones and is missing some. The sample contains some 140,000 clones, about 91% of which appear only once. Specimen: peripheral blood, collected on day 0 of AZD1222 vaccination. These receptors originate from an adult in good health.

CDR3 bases: TGCGCCAGCAGTCTCATTGGCCGGACTACTAACTATGGCTACACCTTC. Residues: CASSLIGRTTNYGYTF. The rearrangement joins TRBV10-1 to TRBJ1-2, with D uncertain. Trimming stripped 5 bases from V and 0 bases from J, with 16 bases between. The germline CDR1 and CDR2 sequences are WNHNN and SYGVQD (reference sequence). The CDR3 totals 16 residues.

This chain uses TRBV19 with TRBJ1-1, with D uncertain. V was clipped by 2 bases and J by 1 base, with 8 bases between them. This CDR3 is built from 14 residues. The germline V gene has CDR1 LNHDA and CDR2 SQIVND (reference sequence). The CDR3 spells CASSIYDTNTEAFF. The DNA for the CDR3 is TGTGCCAGTAGTATATACGATACGAACACTGAAGCTTTCTTT.

The V call is TRBV3-1 (or the pseudogene TRBV3-2), the J call TRBJ2-7; TRBD1 matches at 8 bases. CDR3 length: 14 amino acids. Trimming at V came to 0 bases and at J to 3 bases, leaving 1 base not matched to a gene. Looked up from germline, CDR1 is LGHDT and CDR2 is YNNKEL (reference sequence). CDR3 loop: CASSQETGVYEQYF. In DNA, the CDR3 is TGTGCCAGCAGCCAAGAGACAGGGGTCTACGAGCAGTACTTC.

The V gene is TRBV28, the J gene TRBJ1-2, with D possibly TRBD1 on 5 matching bases. This CDR3 comprises 13 residues. The ends were cut back, 6 bases at V and 5 bases at J, with 13 bases in the middle. Germline loops: CDR1 MDHEN, CDR2 SYDVKM. The CDR3: CASRGRILYGYTF. DNA for the CDR3: TGTGCCAGCAGGGGACGGATCCTTTATGGCTACACCTTC.

The sample holds one count of this clone. V is TRBV11-2 and J is TRBJ1-2, with TRBD1 matching 12 bases. Germline loops: CDR1 SGHAT, CDR2 FQNNGV. With 3 bases clipped from V and 7 bases from J, the junction kept 12 bases outside the gene matches. The CDR3 totals 17 residues. The CDR3 coding sequence is TGTGCCAGCAGCTTTTCCGGGACAGGGGGCGCTTTACGTGGCTACACCTTC. It codes for CASSFSGTGGALRGYTF.

The chain uses TRBV11-3 and TRBJ1-2; D is undetermined. Trimming removed 1 base from V and 6 bases from J, with 9 bases in between. The length of the CDR3 is 13 residues. CDR1 SGHNT and CDR2 YENEEA come from the germline V gene. CDR3 region: CASSLVRADGYTF. The CDR3 DNA reads TGTGCCAGCAGCTTAGTTAGGGCGGATGGCTACACCTTC.

This rearrangement joins TRBV7-8 to TRBJ1-4; unclear D gene. The germline gives CDR1 SGHVS, CDR2 FQNEAQ. V lost 5 bases and J lost 7, with 17 bases in between. This CDR3 contains 15 residues. The CDR3 DNA is TGTGCCAGCAGCCATTCGGCGATCCCGGGTGAAAAACTGTTTTTT. Amino acid sequence: CASSHSAIPGEKLFF.

The genes are TRBV3-1 (or the pseudogene TRBV3-2) and TRBJ1-4; 9 bases match TRBD1. The CDR3 consists of 15 residues. Germline-derived CDR1 and CDR2 are LGHDT and YNNKEL (reference sequence). V shed 6 bases, J shed 3 bases, and the junction held 5 bases outside the gene matches. As DNA, the CDR3 is TGTGCCAGCAGTCAACGGGACAGGGCTAATGAAAAACTGTTTTTT. Its translation is CASSQRDRANEKLFF.

The V gene is TRBV11-2, the J gene TRBJ1-2; no clear D gene. The CDR3 runs 13 residues. Germline-derived CDR1 and CDR2 are SGHAT and FQNNGV. The V end was cut by 5 bases, the J end by 5 bases, with 12 bases between. This chain's CDR3 is CASSVHRLYGYTF. For the CDR3, the DNA is TGTGCCAGCAGCGTCCACCGCCTTTATGGCTACACCTTC.

The chain joins TRBV15 to TRBJ1-5; no definite D call. This CDR3 comprises 15 residues. V was shortened by 6 bases and J by 9 bases, with 21 bases between the two germline ends. Per germline, CDR1 LNHNV and CDR2 YYDKDF (reference sequence). The CDR3 nucleotides read TGTGCCACCAGAACCGGAGGTGGAGGAGAACGGCCCCAGCATTTT. Its translation: CATRTGGGGERPQHF.

This rearrangement joins TRBV4-2 to TRBJ1-2; possibly TRBD1 for D (5 bases). This CDR3 has 15 residues. Trimming took 1 base from V and 1 from J, leaving 10 bases between them. Germline lookup yields CDR1 LGHNA and CDR2 YNFKEQ. Here the CDR3 reads CASSQAQGRNYGYTF. CDR3 sequence (DNA): TGTGCCAGCAGCCAAGCCCAGGGACGTAACTATGGCTACACCTTC.

The rearrangement links TRBV2 to TRBJ2-6; the D is unclear. This CDR3 region has 12 residues. Germline loops: CDR1 SNHLY, CDR2 FYNNEI. Trimming removed 11 bases at V and 4 bases at J, with 9 bases between. In nucleotides, the CDR3 is TGTGCCGGAACAAGAGGGGCCAACGTCCTGACTTTC. Its protein product is CAGTRGANVLTF. The full variable domain, its missing parts supplied by reference TRBV2 and TRBJ2-6, is EPEVTQTPSHQVTQMGQEVILRCVPISNHLYFYWYRQILGQKVEFLVSFYNNEISEKSEIFDDQFSVERPDGSNFTLKIRSTKLEDSAMYFCAGTRGANVLTFGAGSRLTVL.

The chain employs TRBV15 and TRBJ2-7; possibly TRBD1 for D (6 bases). The germline gives CDR1 LNHNV, CDR2 YYDKDF (reference sequence). The CDR3 length is 14 residues. V lost 10 bases, J lost 0 bases, and 16 bases lay in between. The CDR3 bases are TGTGCCATTGACCAGGACAGTTTCTCCTACGAGCAGTACTTC. As protein: CAIDQDSFSYEQYF.

This clone was recorded once. The chain's CDR3 is CASSYARGYEQYF. CDR3 bases: TGTGCCAGCAGTTACGCCAGGGGTTACGAGCAGTACTTC. The chain joins TRBV6-5 to TRBJ2-7; possible D gene TRBD1, 6 bases. The CDR3 extends over 13 amino acids. The V gene's germline CDR1 is MNHEY and CDR2 SVGAGI. Trimming removed 2 bases at V and 4 bases at J, with 9 bases between.

A single count supports this clone. The V call is TRBV12-5, the J call TRBJ1-1, with 9 positions matching TRBD1. This CDR3 comprises 15 residues. V was pared by 6 bases and J by 3 bases, with 8 bases of the junction left unmatched. Germline values: CDR1 LGHNT, CDR2 FRNRAP. The CDR3 spells CASGPRTGVDTEAFF. The DNA for the CDR3 is TGTGCTAGTGGACCACGGACAGGGGTGGACACTGAAGCTTTCTTT.

The chain employs TRBV11-3 and TRBJ2-3; weak D call: TRBD2 (6 bases). Per the germline V gene, CDR1 is SGHNT and CDR2 is YENEEA. This CDR3 region has 13 residues. Trimming cost V 9 bases and J 1 base, with 11 bases left between them. CDR3 sequence reads: CASGGEGTDTQYF. CDR3 DNA sequence: TGTGCCAGTGGAGGGGAGGGCACAGATACGCAGTATTTT.

This chain uses TRBV18 with TRBJ2-7, with no clear D. V lost 3 bases, J lost 0 bases, and 9 bases lay in between. Germline V lookup: CDR1 KGHSH, CDR2 LQKENI. The CDR3 is 14 residues long. The CDR3 coding sequence is TGTGCCAGCTCACCCTGGCGAAGCTCCTACGAGCAGTACTTC. Translating gives CASSPWRSSYEQYF.

The V call is TRBV28, the J call TRBJ2-2; D might be TRBD1 (6 bases). V dropped 8 bases and J dropped 7 bases, with 14 bases sitting between them. Per the germline V gene, CDR1 is MDHEN and CDR2 is SYDVKM. This CDR3 is built from 13 residues. In nucleotides, the CDR3 is TGTGCCAGCTACAGGGCCGGTTTCGGGGAGCTGTTTTTT. Encoded protein: CASYRAGFGELFF.